This passage covers 30 T cell receptor beta chains from one sample sequenced in a study of blood T cell repertoires in COVID-19. TCRdb keeps only in-frame clones here, not all; method: immunoSEQ multiplex PCR. The table includes 75,000 to 80,000 clones, 85% detected once. Sequenced: peripheral blood. All receptors come from a man in his sixties with COVID-19, enrolled during active disease.

The V gene is TRBV18, the J gene TRBJ2-3, with 9 nucleotides matching TRBD2. V dropped 6 bases and J dropped 5; count of bases not matched to a gene: 12. The CDR3 covers 16 residues. Germline V gene lookup returns CDR1 KGHSH and CDR2 LQKENI. For the CDR3, the DNA is TGTGCCAGCTCTCCGCCCTCGCGGGAGGGGAAAGATACGCAGTATTTT. Translated: CASSPPSREGKDTQYF. Complete variable domain (other parts from reference TRBV18 and TRBJ2-3): NAGVMQNPRHLVRRRGQEARLRCSPMKGHSHVYWYRQLPEEGLKFMVYLQKENIIDESGMPKERFSAEFPKEGPSILRIQQVVRGDSAAYFCASSPPSREGKDTQYFGPGTRLTVL.

The sample holds one count of this clone. The CDR3 reads CASSPQEIRGTGELFF. The CDR3 region has the DNA TGTGCCAGCTCACCTCAGGAGATCAGGGGCACCGGGGAGCTGTTTTTT. This chain links TRBV18 with TRBJ2-2, with D maybe TRBD1 (6 bases). This CDR3 has 16 amino acids. V was cut by 3 bases and J by 4 bases, with 15 bases left in between. CDR1 and CDR2 from the germline V gene are KGHSH and LQKENI.

The chain couples TRBV5-1 to TRBJ1-3; possibly TRBD1 for D (6 bases). CDR3 length equals 17 residues. The germline V gene encodes CDR1 SGHRS and CDR2 YFSETQ. Between the trimmed V and J ends, which lost 2 bases and 0 bases, there was a span of 15 bases. CDR3 region: CASSFRTDRNSGNTIYF. The CDR3 DNA reads as TGCGCCAGCAGCTTTCGGACAGATAGAAACTCTGGAAACACCATATATTTT. Together with reference TRBV5-1 and TRBJ1-3, the CDR3 gives the full variable domain: KAGVTQTPRYLIKTRGQQVTLSCSPISGHRSVSWYQQTPGQGLQFLFEYFSETQRNKGNFPGRFSGRQFSNSRSEMNVSTLELGDSALYLCASSFRTDRNSGNTIYFGEGSWLTVV.

J is TRBJ2-7 and V is TRBV4-1; 9 bases fit TRBD2. This CDR3 spans 16 amino acids. The trim removed 1 base at V and 0 bases at J, leaving 4 bases unmatched. The germline V gene has CDR1 MGHRA and CDR2 YSYEKL. CDR3 sequence (DNA): TGCGCCAGCAGCCAAGGGACTAGCGCCGTCTCCTACGAGCAGTACTTC. This encodes CASSQGTSAVSYEQYF.

The CDR3 here is CASKLTGTVNTEAFF. The CDR3 nucleotides read TGTGCCAGCAAGCTTACCGGGACAGTGAACACTGAAGCTTTCTTT. The V gene is TRBV7-3, the J gene TRBJ1-1; 7 bases line up with TRBD1. The junction had 8 bases not matched to a gene; V was cut back by 7 bases and J by 0 bases. This CDR3 is 15 amino acids long. Germline CDR1 reads SGHTA; CDR2 reads FQGTGA. The full variable domain, its missing parts supplied by reference TRBV7-3 and TRBJ1-1, is GAGVSQTPSNKVTEKGKYVELRCDPISGHTALYWYRQSLGQGPEFLIYFQGTGAADDSGLPNDRFFAVRPEGSVSTLKIQRTERGDSAVYLCASKLTGTVNTEAFFGQGTRLTVV.

This rearrangement joins TRBV9 to TRBJ2-7; D not certain. Germline CDR1 and CDR2: SGDLS and YYNGEE. Deletions cut 0 bases from V and 4 bases from J, with 11 bases between. CDR3 size: 14 residues. CDR3 nucleotides: TGTGCCAGCAGCGTAGATTCAGGTCCGTACGAGCAGTACTTC. As protein: CASSVDSGPYEQYF.

This clone was seen a few times. This chain connects TRBV29-1 to TRBJ2-3; 9 nucleotides match TRBD1. Germline V gives CDR1 SQVTM, CDR2 ANQGSEA. This CDR3 has 17 amino acids. V gave up 6 bases and J gave up 8 bases; unmatched junction bases: 21. Here the CDR3 DNA reads TGCAGCGTAGGGGGCCGGGACAGGGTATTGAGGGGCGGTACGCAGTATTTT. This gives the protein CSVGGRDRVLRGGTQYF.

The chain employs TRBV19 and TRBJ1-1, with D perhaps TRBD1 (6 bases). In germline, CDR1 is LNHDA, CDR2 SQIVND (reference sequence). The CDR3 runs 16 residues. Trimming left V 3 bases short and J 5 bases short, with 19 bases between. The CDR3 here is CASSMREGQGWTEAFF. CDR3 nucleotide sequence: TGTGCCAGTAGTATGCGGGAGGGGCAGGGGTGGACTGAAGCTTTCTTT.

This clone was seen only once. The chain recombines TRBV5-1 with TRBJ1-6, with a weak D call TRBD1 (6 bases). V gave up 0 bases and J gave up 5 bases, with 12 bases separating them. Germline V lookup: CDR1 SGHRS, CDR2 YFSETQ. The CDR3 is 16 residues long. The DNA of the CDR3 is TGCGCCAGCAGCTTGGTGGGTTCAGGGGATAATTCACCCCTCCACTTT. Its protein product is CASSLVGSGDNSPLHF.

The chain couples TRBV10-3 to TRBJ2-1, with 7 bases lining up with TRBD1. The V and J ends lost 0 bases and 7 bases, in that order; junction bases with no gene match: 0. The CDR3 extends over 13 amino acids. Germline CDR1 and CDR2: ENHRY and SYGVKD. CDR3 sequence (DNA): TGTGCCATCAGTGAGTCGACAGGGAATGAGCAGTTCTTC. It codes for CAISESTGNEQFF.

The rearrangement links TRBV5-1 to TRBJ1-3, with no clear D. This CDR3 has 14 amino acids. Trimming cost V 4 bases and J 3 bases, with 11 bases left between them. Germline V gene data show CDR1 as SGHRS and CDR2 as YFSETQ. The CDR3 region is CASSQRERGNTIYF. The CDR3 DNA reads TGCGCCAGCAGCCAGAGGGAGCGTGGAAACACCATATATTTT.

The chain carries TRBV5-1 and TRBJ1-2; the D is unclear. V was trimmed by 0 bases and J by 5 bases, leaving 5 bases between them. The germline V gene has CDR1 SGHRS and CDR2 YFSETQ. CDR3 length equals 12 residues. This chain's CDR3 is CASSLDKYGYTF. CDR3 coding DNA: TGCGCCAGCAGCTTGGACAAGTATGGCTACACCTTC. The full variable domain, rest sourced from reference TRBV5-1 and TRBJ1-2, is KAGVTQTPRYLIKTRGQQVTLSCSPISGHRSVSWYQQTPGQGLQFLFEYFSETQRNKGNFPGRFSGRQFSNSRSEMNVSTLELGDSALYLCASSLDKYGYTFGSGTRLTVV.

This rearrangement joins TRBV28 to TRBJ1-2, with TRBD1 identical over 11 bases. The CDR3 covers 15 residues. CDR1 is MDHEN and CDR2 is SYDVKM in the germline V gene. The V gene end was trimmed by 3 bases and the J gene end by 2 bases; junction bases not matched to a gene: 2. CDR3: CASSLGQGGNYGYTF. CDR3 bases: TGTGCCAGCAGTTTGGGACAGGGGGGGAACTATGGCTACACCTTC.

The chain carries TRBV3-1 (or the pseudogene TRBV3-2) and TRBJ2-3, with 10 bases aligning to TRBD2. CDR3 length: 15 residues. The V gene end was trimmed by 5 bases and the J gene end by 3 bases; junction bases not matched to a gene: 5. From germline, CDR1 is LGHDT and CDR2 YNNKEL (reference sequence). The CDR3 sequence is CASSAGTSVTDTQYF. In DNA, the CDR3 is TGTGCCAGCAGCGCCGGGACTAGCGTTACAGATACGCAGTATTTT.

The rearrangement uses TRBV9 and TRBJ2-5, with D perhaps TRBD2 (6 bases). V was clipped by 0 bases and J by 3 bases, with 12 bases between them. The CDR3 extends over 15 amino acids. The germline gives CDR1 SGDLS, CDR2 YYNGEE. CDR3 sequence (DNA): TGTGCCAGCAGCGTAGACGGGACTCCAGAAGAGACCCAGTACTTC. It encodes CASSVDGTPEETQYF.

This chain links TRBV19 with TRBJ2-5; TRBD2 is a possible D gene (5 bases). The CDR3 contains 15 residues. CDR1 LNHDA and CDR2 SQIVND come from the germline V gene (reference sequence). Trimming left V 3 bases short and J 4 bases short, with 15 bases between. The CDR3 region has the DNA TGTGCCAGTAGTATCCTCCGGGGTAGAGGAGAGACCCAGTACTTC. Protein sequence: CASSILRGRGETQYF.

This clone was seen just once. One junction end does not reproduce the germline sequence, and a read error may be involved. V gene TRBV20-1 combines with J gene TRBJ1-3; TRBD1 is a possible D gene (5 bases). This CDR3 contains 11 residues. Germline V gives CDR1 DFQATT, CDR2 SNEGSKA (reference sequence). CDR3 loop: CSASADSSYHF. The CDR3 coding sequence is TGCAGTGCTAGTGCCGACAGTTCCTACCATTTT.

This sequence joins TRBV2 and TRBJ2-3; tentatively, D is TRBD1 (6 bases). Germline CDR1 is SNHLY and CDR2 is FYNNEI. The V end lost 7 bases, the J end lost 2 bases, and 10 bases lay between the germline ends. The CDR3 is made up of 13 amino acids. CDR3 coding DNA: TGTGCCAGCATGTGGGACATCACAGATACGCAGTATTTT. This codes for CASMWDITDTQYF.

The rearrangement uses TRBV28 and TRBJ1-1; D perhaps matches TRBD1 (6 bases). The ends were cut back, 6 bases at V and 7 bases at J, with 12 bases in the middle. CDR1 is MDHEN, CDR2 SYDVKM, per germline. The length of the CDR3 is 12 residues. Written as DNA, the CDR3 is TGTGCCAGCAGACTACAGGGAGATGAAGCTTTCTTT. Amino acids: CASRLQGDEAFF.

The chain is built from TRBV27 and TRBJ1-5, with a possible D match to TRBD1 (6 bases). The CDR3 consists of 13 residues. The V end was cut by 4 bases, the J end by 11 bases, with 15 bases between. CDR1 MNHEY and CDR2 SMNVEV come from the germline V gene (reference sequence). The CDR3 coding sequence is TGTGCCAGCAGTTACTCAGGGGAAGGGGCCCAGCATTTT. It specifies CASSYSGEGAQHF.

This chain links TRBV25-1 with TRBJ1-1; D unresolved. Germline V gives CDR1 MGHDK, CDR2 SYGVNS. This CDR3 spans 14 amino acids. The V and J ends lost 4 bases and 3 bases respectively, with 12 bases between them. CDR3 protein: CASSVSPDYTEAFF. CDR3 nucleotides: TGTGCCAGCAGTGTTTCACCAGACTACACTGAAGCTTTCTTT.

In this sample, this clone turned up a few times. This chain connects TRBV5-1 to TRBJ1-5, with 7 bases lining up with TRBD1. Germline loops: CDR1 SGHRS, CDR2 YFSETQ. This CDR3 comprises 15 residues. The V and J ends lost 0 bases and 3 bases, in that order; junction bases with no gene match: 3. CDR3 nucleotide sequence: TGCGCCAGCAGCTTGGGGGGACAGTTCAATCAGCCCCAGCATTTT. This translates into CASSLGGQFNQPQHF.

This chain joins TRBV11-2 and TRBJ2-1, with no clear D. The CDR3 extends over 12 amino acids. Trimming removed 1 base from V and 7 bases from J, with 5 bases in between. The germline CDR1 and CDR2 sequences are SGHAT and FQNNGV. DNA for the CDR3: TGTGCCAGCAGCTTAGCACATAATGAGCAGTTCTTC. This gives the protein CASSLAHNEQFF.

This clone was recorded a few times. In DNA, the CDR3 is TGTGCCAGCAGAGGACTAGCCGCCGGGGAGCTGTTTTTT. Translated: CASRGLAAGELFF. The chain carries TRBV6-5 and TRBJ2-2; the match to TRBD2 covers 8 bases. J lost 6 bases, V lost 6 bases, and 3 bases had no gene match. This CDR3 has 13 amino acids. Germline V gene data show CDR1 as MNHEY and CDR2 as SVGAGI.

The rearrangement links TRBV2 to TRBJ2-7; 10 nucleotides align to TRBD2. From germline, CDR1 is SNHLY and CDR2 FYNNEI. CDR3 size: 14 residues. Unmatched junction bases numbered 9, after V lost 7 bases and J lost 6 bases. CDR3 bases: TGTGCCAGCAACTCTCTAGCGGGGGAAAGCGAGCAGTACTTC. This encodes CASNSLAGESEQYF. Drawing the rest from reference TRBV2 and TRBJ2-7, the complete variable domain is EPEVTQTPSHQVTQMGQEVILRCVPISNHLYFYWYRQILGQKVEFLVSFYNNEISEKSEIFDDQFSVERPDGSNFTLKIRSTKLEDSAMYFCASNSLAGESEQYFGPGTRLTVT.

This clone came up a few times. The chain is built from TRBV7-9 and TRBJ2-7, with TRBD1 matching 7 bases. The CDR3 extends over 14 amino acids. With 3 bases clipped from V and 1 base from J, the junction kept 3 bases outside the gene matches. From germline, CDR1 is SEHNR and CDR2 FQNEAQ (reference sequence). The CDR3 sequence is CASSFTGDSYEQYF. The CDR3 nucleotides are TGTGCCAGCAGCTTCACAGGGGATTCCTACGAGCAGTACTTC.

The CDR3 DNA follows: TGCGCCAGCAGTTTGCCGGGAGAGGGGTACGAGCAGTACTTC. Its protein product is CASSLPGEGYEQYF. The rearrangement joins TRBV5-1 to TRBJ2-7; TRBD2 might be the D (6 bases). Germline-derived CDR1 and CDR2 are SGHRS and YFSETQ. CDR3 length: 14 residues. V gave up 5 bases and J gave up 4 bases, with 16 bases separating them.

This clone is a singleton in its sample. This chain connects TRBV28 to TRBJ1-4, with D tentatively TRBD1 (5 bases). Germline CDR1 and CDR2: MDHEN and SYDVKM. With 6 bases removed from V and 8 bases from J, the gap between germline ends came to 16 bases. The CDR3 has 14 amino acids. The CDR3 spells CASSHRRGWEKLFF. CDR3 in DNA: TGTGCCAGCAGCCACCGGCGGGGCTGGGAAAAACTGTTTTTT.

The J gene is TRBJ1-1, the V gene TRBV19; maybe TRBD1 (5 bases). CDR1 is LNHDA and CDR2 is SQIVND in the germline V gene (reference sequence). Trimming left V 5 bases short and J 6 bases short, with 19 bases between. The CDR3 has 15 amino acids. In DNA, the CDR3 is TGTGCCAGTAGTCCTAACTCCGGGGGGGTATCTGAAGCTTTCTTT. Residues: CASSPNSGGVSEAFF.

The chain uses TRBV20-1 and TRBJ1-2; D is uncertain. This CDR3 spans 12 amino acids. V was clipped by 3 bases and J by 6 bases, with 11 bases between them. CDR1 is DFQATT and CDR2 is SNEGSKA in the germline V gene (reference sequence). The CDR3 region is CSASLEAHGYTF. The CDR3, as DNA: TGCAGTGCTAGTCTTGAGGCCCATGGCTACACCTTC.